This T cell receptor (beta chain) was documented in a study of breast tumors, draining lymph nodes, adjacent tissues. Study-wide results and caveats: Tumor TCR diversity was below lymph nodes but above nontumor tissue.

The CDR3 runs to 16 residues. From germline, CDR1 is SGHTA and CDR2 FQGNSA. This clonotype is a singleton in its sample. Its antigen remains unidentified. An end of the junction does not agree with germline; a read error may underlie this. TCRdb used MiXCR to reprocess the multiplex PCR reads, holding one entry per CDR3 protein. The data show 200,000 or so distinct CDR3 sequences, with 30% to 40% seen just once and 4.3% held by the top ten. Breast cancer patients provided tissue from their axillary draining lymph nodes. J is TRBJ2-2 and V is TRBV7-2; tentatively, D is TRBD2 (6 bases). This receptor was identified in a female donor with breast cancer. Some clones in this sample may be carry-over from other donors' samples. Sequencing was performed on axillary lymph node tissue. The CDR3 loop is CASSFATGANTGELFF. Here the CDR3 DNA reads TGCGCCAGCAGCTTTGCCACGGGAGCGAACACCGGGGAGCTGTTTTTT.